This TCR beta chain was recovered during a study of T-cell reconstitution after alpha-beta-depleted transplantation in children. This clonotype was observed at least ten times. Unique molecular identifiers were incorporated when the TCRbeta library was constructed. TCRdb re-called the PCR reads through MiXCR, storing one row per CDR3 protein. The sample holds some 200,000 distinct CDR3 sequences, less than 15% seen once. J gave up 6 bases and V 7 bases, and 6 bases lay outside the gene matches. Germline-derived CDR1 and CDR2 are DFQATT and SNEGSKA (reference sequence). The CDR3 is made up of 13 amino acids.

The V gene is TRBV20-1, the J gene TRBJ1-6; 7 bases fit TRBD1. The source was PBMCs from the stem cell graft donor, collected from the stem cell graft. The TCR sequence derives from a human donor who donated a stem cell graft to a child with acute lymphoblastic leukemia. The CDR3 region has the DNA TGCAGTGTAACAGGGGCGGCTAATTCACCCCTCCACTTT. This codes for CSVTGAANSPLHF.